A selection of T cell receptor beta chains follows, all from one sample in a study of T cells after somatic rescue of genetic block. Sequenced by immunoSEQ multiplex PCR; TCRdb stores in-frame clones only, minus some. The data hold 110,000 or so clones, with over 80% observed a single time. Sequences were obtained from peripheral blood mononuclear cells (PBMCs). All receptors come from a woman aged 18-30 years. Each CDR3 is given with its conserved first and last residue. The order of the fields is CDR3 DNA, CDR3 protein, J gene, clone size, V gene, D gene. D genes are given only for firm matches. The listing skips clone size in some rows; elsewhere it reads once, few, many or a size class.

DNA: TGTGCCAGCAGTTTAAGGGAGGGCAGGTCCTACGAGCAGTACTTC; CDR3: CASSLREGRSYEQYF; J: TRBJ2-7; size: .; V: TRBV28; D: TRBD2
DNA: TGTGCCAGCAGCTCGTACAGGGAGGGCACAGATACGCAGTATTTT; CDR3: CASSSYREGTDTQYF; J: TRBJ2-3; size: .; V: TRBV7-9; D: .
DNA: TGTGCCAGCCAGGGAGGGACAGCAAACACCGGGGAGCTGTTTTTT; CDR3: CASQGGTANTGELFF; J: TRBJ2-2; size: .; V: TRBV6-5; D: .
DNA: TGTGCCAGCAGCGCCCCCGGACGGAACTATGGCTACACCTTC; CDR3: CASSAPGRNYGYTF; J: TRBJ1-2; size: .; V: TRBV9; D: .
DNA: TGTGCCAGCAGCCCCCGGTGGGGCACTGAAGCTTTCTTT; CDR3: CASSPRWGTEAFF; J: TRBJ1-1; size: .; V: TRBV6-1; D: .
DNA: TGTGCCAGCATTTTCCGAGGGGGTATAGGCCACGAGCAGTACTTC; CDR3: CASIFRGGIGHEQYF; J: TRBJ2-7; size: .; V: TRBV5-8; D: .
DNA: TGTGCCAGCAGCTTAGGGGGGGATGGGCAGCCCCAGCATTTT; CDR3: CASSLGGDGQPQHF; J: TRBJ1-5; size: .; V: TRBV7-8; D: .
DNA: TGTGCCAGTGGTCAGGGTCGAAGGCAGCCCCAGCATTTT; CDR3: CASGQGRRQPQHF; J: TRBJ1-5; size: .; V: TRBV19; D: .
DNA: TGTGCCAGCAGCATGGACCCCTCTCCTGGAAACACCATATATTTT; CDR3: CASSMDPSPGNTIYF; J: TRBJ1-3; size: once; V: TRBV5-6; D: .
DNA: TGTGCGGCGGGCGGACGGTCCTATGGCTACACCTTC; CDR3: CAAGGRSYGYTF; J: TRBJ1-2; size: .; V: TRBV7-2; D: .
DNA: TGTGCCAGCTCACTCCTGACGGGGGGCAGACTCCAAGAGACCCAGTACTTC; CDR3: CASSLLTGGRLQETQYF; J: TRBJ2-5; size: .; V: TRBV18; D: .
DNA: TGTGCCAGCAGCGTAGCCCCGGATCGTGAAGCTTTCTTT; CDR3: CASSVAPDREAFF; J: TRBJ1-1; size: .; V: TRBV9; D: .
DNA: TGTGCCATCAGTGGGGCGGGGGGCTACACCTTC; CDR3: CAISGAGGYTF; J: TRBJ1-2; size: .; V: TRBV10-3; D: .
DNA: TGTGCCAGCGGGGAGGCCCTAGGCACAGATACGCAGTATTTT; CDR3: CASGEALGTDTQYF; J: TRBJ2-3; size: .; V: TRBV28; D: .
DNA: TGTGCCATCAGTGAAGGATCTGGTTTGGGACAGCTATACAATGAGCAGTTCTTC; CDR3: CAISEGSGLGQLYNEQFF; J: TRBJ2-1; size: once; V: TRBV10-3; D: TRBD1
DNA: TGTGCCAGCAGCACCACGACAGGGGGCGCCTCCGGGGAGCTGTTTTTT; CDR3: CASSTTTGGASGELFF; J: TRBJ2-2; size: .; V: TRBV7-2; D: TRBD1
DNA: TGTGCCAGCAGCTTAGTTCAGAATAATTCACCCCTCCACTTT; CDR3: CASSLVQNNSPLHF; J: TRBJ1-6; size: .; V: TRBV7-8; D: .
DNA: TGTGCCTGGGCAACAGGACAGGGGTCGGATGAGCAGTTCTTC; CDR3: CAWATGQGSDEQFF; J: TRBJ2-1; size: once; V: TRBV30; D: TRBD1
DNA: TGCGCCAGCAGCCAAAGTCTACCAGGGACAGGGGTCCACGAGCAGTACTTC; CDR3: CASSQSLPGTGVHEQYF; J: TRBJ2-7; size: once; V: TRBV4-1; D: TRBD1
DNA: TGTGCCAGCAGCGTAGGGACCACCCGCGAAAATGAGCAGTTCTTC; CDR3: CASSVGTTRENEQFF; J: TRBJ2-1; size: once; V: TRBV9; D: .
DNA: TGTGCCAGCAGAAAAACAGGGTTCGGCTATGGCTACACCTTC; CDR3: CASRKTGFGYGYTF; J: TRBJ1-2; size: .; V: TRBV6-5; D: .
DNA: TGTGCCACCTCCCGTGGGGGGGGTCGGTCCTATGGCTACACCTTC; CDR3: CATSRGGGRSYGYTF; J: TRBJ1-2; size: .; V: TRBV6-5; D: .
DNA: TGTGCCAGCAGCTCGGGACCAGGAGATGAAGCTTTCTTT; CDR3: CASSSGPGDEAFF; J: TRBJ1-1; size: .; V: TRBV7-9; D: .
DNA: TGCGCCAGCAAGACAGTTAACCCTTATGGCTACACCTTC; CDR3: CASKTVNPYGYTF; J: TRBJ1-2; size: .; V: TRBV10-1; D: .
DNA: TGTGCCAGCAGCCTAAGCGGGGGCCTTTCCTACGAGCAGTACTTC; CDR3: CASSLSGGLSYEQYF; J: TRBJ2-7; size: .; V: TRBV7-9; D: TRBD2
DNA: TGTGCCAGCACCAATGGCCGCTATGGCTACACCTTC; CDR3: CASTNGRYGYTF; J: TRBJ1-2; size: .; V: TRBV27; D: .
DNA: TGTGCCAGCAGCCCTTCCGTCTACTCCTACAATGAGCAGTTCTTC; CDR3: CASSPSVYSYNEQFF; J: TRBJ2-1; size: .; V: TRBV7-9; D: .
DNA: TGTGCCAGCATCCTGTCTCTCCCCCTTATTATGAACACTGAAGCTTTCTTT; CDR3: CASILSLPLIMNTEAFF; J: TRBJ1-1; size: .; V: TRBV2; D: .
DNA: TGCAGTGCTAGAAGGCGTCGGCAGTACTTC; CDR3: CSARRRRQYF; J: TRBJ2-7; size: .; V: TRBV20-1; D: .
DNA: TGCGCCAGCAGCCAATTTCAGCGGGGGGGCCCGGAGTACTTC; CDR3: CASSQFQRGGPEYF; J: TRBJ2-7; size: .; V: TRBV4-1; D: TRBD2
DNA: TGTGCCAGCAGCTTCGGGACTAGCGGATCCAATGAGCAGTTCTTC; CDR3: CASSFGTSGSNEQFF; J: TRBJ2-1; size: .; V: TRBV5-4; D: TRBD2
DNA: TGTGCCAGCAGTTTGGCGGGGGCCCACAATGAGCAGTTCTTC; CDR3: CASSLAGAHNEQFF; J: TRBJ2-1; size: once; V: TRBV27; D: .
DNA: TGTGCCAGCTCACCACCCCTAGCCCTCAGAGAGACCCAGTACTTC; CDR3: CASSPPLALRETQYF; J: TRBJ2-5; size: .; V: TRBV18; D: .
DNA: TGTGCCAGCAGTGAACGTAACTATGGCTACACCTTC; CDR3: CASSERNYGYTF; J: TRBJ1-2; size: once; V: TRBV6-1; D: .
DNA: TGTGCCAGTAATCAAGACCCCGTTGGGGCTTTCTTT; CDR3: CASNQDPVGAFF; J: TRBJ1-1; size: few; V: TRBV19; D: .
DNA: TGTGCCAGCAGCCACCGGGACAGGTGGTACGAGCAGTACTTC; CDR3: CASSHRDRWYEQYF; J: TRBJ2-7; size: .; V: TRBV7-6; D: TRBD1